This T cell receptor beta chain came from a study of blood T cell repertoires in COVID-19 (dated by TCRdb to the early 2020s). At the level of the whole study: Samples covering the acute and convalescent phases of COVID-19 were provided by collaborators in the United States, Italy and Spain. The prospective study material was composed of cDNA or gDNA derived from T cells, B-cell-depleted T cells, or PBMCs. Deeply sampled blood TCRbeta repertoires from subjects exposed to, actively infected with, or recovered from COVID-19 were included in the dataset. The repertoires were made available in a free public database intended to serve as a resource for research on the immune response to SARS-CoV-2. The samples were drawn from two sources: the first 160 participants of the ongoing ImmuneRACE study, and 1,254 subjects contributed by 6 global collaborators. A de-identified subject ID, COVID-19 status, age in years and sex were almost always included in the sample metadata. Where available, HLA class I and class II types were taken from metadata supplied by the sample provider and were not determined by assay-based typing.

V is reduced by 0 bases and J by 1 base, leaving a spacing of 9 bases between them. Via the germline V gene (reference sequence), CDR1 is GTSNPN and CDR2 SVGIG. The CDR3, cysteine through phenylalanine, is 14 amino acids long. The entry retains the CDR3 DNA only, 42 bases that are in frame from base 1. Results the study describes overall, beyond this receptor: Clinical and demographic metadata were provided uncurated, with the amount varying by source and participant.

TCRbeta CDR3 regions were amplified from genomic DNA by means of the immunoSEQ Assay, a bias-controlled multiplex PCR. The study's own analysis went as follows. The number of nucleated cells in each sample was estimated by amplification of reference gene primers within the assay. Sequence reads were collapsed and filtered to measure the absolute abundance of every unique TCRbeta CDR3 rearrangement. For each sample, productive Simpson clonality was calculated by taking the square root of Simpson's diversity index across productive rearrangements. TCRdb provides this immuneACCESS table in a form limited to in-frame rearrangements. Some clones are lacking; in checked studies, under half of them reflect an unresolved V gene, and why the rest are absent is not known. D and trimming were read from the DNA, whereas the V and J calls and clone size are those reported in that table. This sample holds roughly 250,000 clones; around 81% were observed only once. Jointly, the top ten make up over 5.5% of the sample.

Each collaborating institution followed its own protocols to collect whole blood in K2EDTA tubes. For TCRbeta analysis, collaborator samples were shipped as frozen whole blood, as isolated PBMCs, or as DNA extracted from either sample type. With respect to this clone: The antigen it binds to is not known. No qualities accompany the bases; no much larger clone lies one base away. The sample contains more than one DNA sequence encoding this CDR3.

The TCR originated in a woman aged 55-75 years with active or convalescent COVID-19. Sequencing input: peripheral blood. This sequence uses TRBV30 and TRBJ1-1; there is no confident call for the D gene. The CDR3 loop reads CAWSVSRGNTEAFF. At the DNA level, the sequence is TGTGCCTGGAGTGTTTCTCGAGGGAACACTGAAGCTTTCTTT.